The source of this TCR beta chain is a study of blood T cell repertoires in COVID-19 (TCRdb year 2020). Regarding the study in general: Samples covering the acute and convalescent phases of COVID-19 were provided by collaborators in the United States, Italy and Spain. The material from the prospective study consisted of cDNA or gDNA derived from T cells, B-cell-depleted T cells, or PBMCs. Subjects who had been exposed to COVID-19, were actively infected with it, or had recovered from it provided the deeply sampled blood TCRbeta repertoires that made up the dataset. The repertoires were made available in a free public database intended to serve as a resource for research on the immune response to SARS-CoV-2. Samples were obtained from the ongoing ImmuneRACE study (first 160 participants) and from some 1,200 subjects provided by 6 global collaborators. Sample metadata almost always included a de-identified subject ID, COVID-19 status, age in years and sex. Where available, HLA class I and class II types were taken from metadata supplied by the sample provider and were not determined by assay-based typing. Overall study outcomes, separate from this receptor: The amount of clinical and demographic metadata varied by source and participant and was provided uncurated.

This clone was detected once. Its antigen specificity is not known. Base-call qualities are not available, and no considerably larger clone is one nucleotide away. In Seattle, one collaborating source enrolled patients while the infection was active and tracked those patients longitudinally over the course of disease. Collaborating institutions collected whole blood in K2EDTA tubes following their own protocols. Collaborator samples were shipped for TCRbeta analysis as frozen whole blood, isolated PBMCs, or DNA extracted from either sample type. Relative to germline, V is missing 4 bases and J is missing 7 bases, with 3 bases of the junction outside any gene match. The CDR3 measures 14 amino acids from cysteine to phenylalanine. CDR3 DNA only is kept here, 42 bases in frame from base 1. According to the germline V gene (reference sequence), CDR1 reads LGHDT and CDR2 reads YNNKEL. TCRbeta CDR3 regions were amplified from genomic DNA using the immunoSEQ Assay, a bias-controlled multiplex PCR. Per the original workflow: The number of nucleated cells in each sample was estimated from the amplification of reference gene primers within the assay. To quantify the absolute abundance of each unique TCRbeta CDR3 rearrangement, sequence reads were collapsed and filtered. For each sample, productive Simpson clonality was calculated by taking the square root of Simpson's diversity index across productive rearrangements. The table was pulled from immuneACCESS by TCRdb, which kept in-frame rearrangements only. Such tables lose some clones; where checked, under half of the loss comes from unresolved V genes, and the rest has no known cause. V, J and clone size derive from that table, while D and trimming were established from the DNA sequence. The table for this sample lists under 200,000 clones; 85% of them were counted only once. The top ten constitute around 5% of the sample.

The source material was peripheral blood. Recombination connected TRBV3-1 (or the pseudogene TRBV3-2) to TRBJ2-2, and 10 junction bases match TRBD1. The clonotype was recovered from a woman between 50 and 59 years old with COVID-19, enrolled during active disease. The sequenced DNA: TGTGCCAGCAGCCGGGACAGGGGAATCGGGGAGCTGTTTTTT. It translates to CASSRDRGIGELFF.